Shown below are 27 T cell receptor beta chains from a single sample sequenced in a study of early T cells in non-severe SARS-CoV-2 infection. MiXCR was run by TCRdb on the 5' RACE reads, yielding one entry per CDR3 protein. In the table there are about 42,000 distinct CDR3 sequences, 5% to 6.5% of which are singletons. Here the sequenced sample was whole blood, taken at baseline. The receptors were sampled from an adult who was a healthcare worker with PCR-confirmed SARS-CoV-2 infection or an uninfected control (not recorded which).

A few counts support this clonotype. The rearrangement joins TRBV7-3 to TRBJ2-5, with 8 bases fitting TRBD2. The CDR3 is 13 residues long. From germline, CDR1 is SGHTA and CDR2 FQGTGA. Unmatched junction bases numbered 1, after V lost 2 bases and J lost 5 bases. For the CDR3, the DNA is TGTGCCAGCAGCTTACGGGAGGGGGAGACCCAGTACTTC. Encoded protein: CASSLREGETQYF.

This clonotype has a handful of counts. This chain uses TRBV3-1 with TRBJ2-2; D remains ambiguous. V lost 1 base and J 6 bases, leaving 3 bases between the germline ends. Germline assignment: CDR1 LGHDT and CDR2 YNNKEL (reference sequence). The CDR3 loop spans 12 amino acids. The CDR3, as DNA: TGTGCCAGCAGCCAAGCCTCCGGGGAGCTGTTTTTT. Amino acid sequence: CASSQASGELFF. The full variable domain, with the rest looked up from reference TRBV3-1 and TRBJ2-2, is DTAVSQTPKYLVTQMGNDKSIKCEQNLGHDTMYWYKQDSKKFLKIMFSYNNKELIINETVPNRFSPKSPDKAHLNLHINSLELGDSAVYFCASSQASGELFFGEGSRLTVL.

The sample holds many counts of this clonotype. The chain joins TRBV12-3 or TRBV12-4 to TRBJ2-2; 9 bases fit TRBD1. J gave up 2 bases and V 5 bases, and 12 bases lay outside the gene matches. The CDR3 is 18 residues long. CDR3 coding DNA: TGTGCCAGCAGTCGGGACAGGGCTCACCTTATTAACACCGGGGAGCTGTTTTTT. It specifies CASSRDRAHLINTGELFF.

This clonotype was detected a few times. The chain recombines TRBV12-3 or TRBV12-4 with TRBJ1-2, with 7 bases lining up with TRBD1. After removal of 4 bases from V and 0 bases from J, the junction contained 8 bases not matched to a gene. The CDR3 sequence is 16 residues long. CDR3 DNA sequence: TGTGCCAGCAGTTCCTTAACCGGGACAGCTAACTATGGCTACACCTTC. It is translated as CASSSLTGTANYGYTF.

Many counts were recorded for this clonotype. J is TRBJ1-2 and V is TRBV7-2; 9 bases agree with TRBD1. Per germline, CDR1 SGHTA and CDR2 FQGNSA. This CDR3 region has 15 residues. Trimming cost V 6 bases and J 4 bases; bases outside gene matches: 9. CDR3 nucleotide sequence: TGTGCCAGCAGGTCCACAGGGGGCGCAGGCTATGGCTACACCTTC. Translating it yields CASRSTGGAGYGYTF.

The chain combines TRBV10-1 with TRBJ2-5, with a tentative D call TRBD1 (6 bases). Germline V gene data show CDR1 as WNHNN and CDR2 as SYGVQD (reference sequence). CDR3 length: 15 amino acids. The V end lost 3 bases, the J end lost 1 base, and 12 bases lay between the germline ends. The CDR3, as DNA: TGCGCCAGCAGTGAACAGGGAGCCGTCCAAGAGACCCAGTACTTC. It is translated as CASSEQGAVQETQYF.

This clonotype has at least ten counts. The genes are TRBV28 and TRBJ2-3; maybe TRBD1 (6 bases). There are 16 residues in the CDR3. From germline, CDR1 is MDHEN and CDR2 SYDVKM. V was clipped by 6 bases and J by 1 base, with 17 bases between them. CDR3 sequence: CASSAGYRVGTDTQYF. The CDR3 region has the DNA TGTGCCAGCAGCGCAGGGTACAGGGTGGGCACAGATACGCAGTATTTT.

This clonotype was observed at least ten times. The rearrangement uses TRBV6-6 and TRBJ2-6; 11 positions match TRBD1. The J segment lost 2 bases and the V segment lost 7 bases, leaving 7 bases of the junction unmatched. CDR3 size: 17 residues. Germline-derived CDR1 and CDR2 are MNHNY and SVGAGI (reference sequence). The CDR3 loop reads CASTDRGRWAGANVLTF. For the CDR3, the DNA is TGTGCCAGCACGGACAGGGGGCGCTGGGCTGGGGCCAACGTCCTGACTTTC.

This clonotype was picked up many times. The chain is built from TRBV6-5 and TRBJ2-2, with D unclear. Germline lookup yields CDR1 MNHEY and CDR2 SVGAGI. V lost 6 bases and J 5 bases, leaving 13 bases between the germline ends. The CDR3 has 14 amino acids. Here the CDR3 reads CASSPSTRTGELFF. In nucleotides, the CDR3 is TGTGCCAGCAGCCCTTCTACCCGGACCGGGGAGCTGTTTTTT.

This clonotype was detected once. This may be a read error, as it is one base from a much larger clone. The conserved closing phenylalanine or tryptophan is absent in this CDR3, likely reflecting a read error. The chain employs TRBV7-9 and TRBJ2-1, with D perhaps matching TRBD1 (5 bases). The V and J ends lost 4 bases and 8 bases respectively, with 12 bases between them. This CDR3 spans 13 amino acids. Germline-derived CDR1 and CDR2 are SEHNR and FQNEAQ (reference sequence). DNA for the CDR3: TGTGCCAGCAGCTCGTCCCCACAGGATGAGCAGTTCTAC. It translates to CASSSSPQDEQFY.

This clonotype was detected ten times or more. The J gene is TRBJ1-1, the V gene TRBV27; D remains ambiguous. Germline assignment: CDR1 MNHEY and CDR2 SMNVEV (reference sequence). This CDR3 is built from 15 residues. The V and J ends lost 2 bases and 0 bases respectively, with 10 bases between them. CDR3 loop: CASSLGGRVNTEAFF. CDR3 bases: TGTGCCAGCAGTTTAGGAGGGAGGGTGAACACTGAAGCTTTCTTT.

The table lists this clonotype with a few counts. The J gene is TRBJ2-2, the V gene TRBV5-1, with TRBD2 matching 7 bases. The CDR3 extends over 15 amino acids. Germline V gene sequence: CDR1 SGHRS, CDR2 YFSETQ. The V gene end was trimmed by 4 bases and the J gene end by 4 bases; junction bases not matched to a gene: 7. The CDR3: CASSPGLGGTGELFF. CDR3 DNA: TGCGCCAGCAGCCCCGGACTAGGAGGCACCGGGGAGCTGTTTTTT.

Many counts were recorded for this clonotype. The V gene is TRBV7-2, the J gene TRBJ1-4; D is unclear. This CDR3 spans 13 amino acids. The V and J ends lost 8 bases and 5 bases respectively, with 12 bases between them. Germline V gives CDR1 SGHTA, CDR2 FQGNSA. The CDR3 DNA reads TGTGCCAGCGGTCGGGGAAGGAATGAAAAACTGTTTTTT. It yields the protein CASGRGRNEKLFF.

Ten or more counts support this clonotype. This sequence joins TRBV5-5 and TRBJ2-5; 7 bases line up with TRBD1. V lost 5 bases, J lost 7 bases, and 5 bases stayed unmatched. This CDR3 comprises 12 residues. The germline V gene encodes CDR1 SGHKS and CDR2 YYEKEE (reference sequence). The CDR3 sequence: CASRDSGGTQYF. The CDR3 DNA sequence: TGTGCCAGCAGGGATTCAGGGGGGACCCAGTACTTC.

This clonotype has a count of ten or more. The rearrangement joins TRBV20-1 to TRBJ1-5; 8 nucleotides line up with TRBD1. This CDR3 contains 14 residues. Trimming cost V 5 bases and J 7 bases; bases outside gene matches: 10. The germline gives CDR1 DFQATT, CDR2 SNEGSKA (reference sequence). CDR3 nucleotide sequence: TGCAGTGCTCCCTCAGGGGGCGCAGGGCAGCCCCAGCATTTT. It translates to CSAPSGGAGQPQHF.

This clonotype was counted between two and nine times. The chain carries TRBV12-3 or TRBV12-4 and TRBJ2-3; D remains unclear. The CDR3 totals 15 residues. Trimming pared 5 bases from V and 5 bases from J, leaving 17 bases between. In DNA form, the CDR3 reads TGTGCCAGCAGTCCCTTGGTGAAGTATCTAGATACGCAGTATTTT. As protein: CASSPLVKYLDTQYF.

There are many counts of this clonotype. The CDR3 region has the DNA TGCGCCAGCAGCCAATTGATTCGTGTCGGTGGGGAGAAGAACTATGGCTACACCTTC. Protein product: CASSQLIRVGGEKNYGYTF. J is TRBJ1-2 and V is TRBV4-1, with D unclear. CDR3 length: 19 residues. V lost 2 bases, J lost 2 bases, and 24 bases lay in between. CDR1 is MGHRA, CDR2 YSYEKL, per germline.

This clonotype occurred many times. CDR3 nucleotide sequence: TGTGCCAGCAGCGCAGACCCCCGGGATCAGCCCCAGCATTTT. This codes for CASSADPRDQPQHF. This chain connects TRBV9 to TRBJ1-5; unclear D gene. V lost 3 bases to trimming and J lost 5 bases, with 12 bases between them. The length of the CDR3 is 14 residues. Looked up from germline, CDR1 is SGDLS and CDR2 is YYNGEE. The full variable domain, in which reference TRBV9 and TRBJ1-5 provide the parts outside the CDR3, is DSGVTQTPKHLITATGQRVTLRCSPRSGDLSVYWYQQSLDQGLQFLIQYYNGEERAKGNILERFSAQQFPDLHSELNLSSLELGDSALYFCASSADPRDQPQHFGDGTRLSIL.

As regards this clonotype: A much larger clone is a single base away; this may be a read error. This chain links TRBV6-1 with TRBJ1-3; no firm D call. Per the germline V gene, CDR1 is MNHNS and CDR2 is SASEGT. This CDR3 is 13 amino acids long. The CDR3 sequence: CASSETSGNTKYF. The CDR3 nucleotides read TGTGCCAGCAGTGAAACGTCTGGAAACACCAAATATTTT.

This clonotype has ten or more counts. This chain links TRBV11-2 with TRBJ2-3; a weak D match, TRBD1 (6 bases). The CDR3 runs to 14 residues. Germline V CDR1 and CDR2: SGHAT, FQNNGV. V lost 3 bases to trimming and J lost 5 bases, with 12 bases between them. This chain's CDR3 is CASSLPTRGDTQYF. DNA for the CDR3: TGTGCCAGCAGCTTGCCAACCAGGGGAGATACGCAGTATTTT.

The rearrangement joins TRBV28 to TRBJ2-7; D is possibly TRBD2 (6 bases). Trimming stripped 4 bases from V and 3 bases from J, with 13 bases between. This CDR3 comprises 14 residues. CDR1 is MDHEN and CDR2 is SYDVKM in the germline V gene. CDR3 nucleotides: TGTGCCAGCAGTTCGGGAGCCTATATCTACGAGCAGTACTTC. It is translated as CASSSGAYIYEQYF.

Only a few counts were recorded for this clonotype. The chain couples TRBV4-3 to TRBJ2-1, with TRBD2 as a possible D gene (7 bases). The CDR3 is 14 amino acids. Germline CDR1 is LGHNA and CDR2 is YSLEER. The V end lost 0 bases, the J end lost 10 bases, and 13 bases lay between the germline ends. CDR3 DNA sequence: TGCGCCAGCAGCCAAGATGTGGGGGGGGCGGAGCAGTTCTTC. Its translation: CASSQDVGGAEQFF.

This clonotype was picked up many times. The genes are TRBV5-1 and TRBJ2-7; the match to TRBD1 covers 10 bases. Germline assignment: CDR1 SGHRS and CDR2 YFSETQ. The J segment lost 6 bases and the V segment lost 8 bases, leaving 11 bases of the junction unmatched. The CDR3 consists of 14 residues. The DNA of the CDR3 is TGCGCCAGTACCTTTGACAGGGGGCGAAGCGAGCAGTACTTC. It yields the protein CASTFDRGRSEQYF.

This clonotype turned up a few times. This chain uses TRBV6-6 with TRBJ1-1; D perhaps matches TRBD1 (6 bases). V lost 0 bases and J 6 bases, leaving 17 bases between the germline ends. Germline CDR1 is MNHNY and CDR2 is SVGAGI (reference sequence). The CDR3 sequence is 16 residues long. CDR3 sequence reads: CASSYSPVWTASEAFF. The CDR3 DNA reads TGTGCCAGCAGTTACTCGCCCGTGTGGACAGCTTCTGAAGCTTTCTTT.

Ten or more counts support this clonotype. The chain couples TRBV27 to TRBJ2-5; D unresolved. Per germline, CDR1 MNHEY and CDR2 SMNVEV (reference sequence). V gave up 5 bases and J gave up 1 base, with 11 bases separating them. The CDR3 has 14 amino acids. Here the CDR3 reads CASSRVRLQETQYF. The CDR3 bases are TGTGCCAGCAGTAGGGTCAGGCTCCAAGAGACCCAGTACTTC.

In this sample, this clonotype turned up once. It may be a read error: a sequence one base away is much more abundant. CDR3 coding DNA: TGCAGTGCTAGAGAGCTTAATCCAGAGGTCTACGAGCAGTACTTC. Translating it yields CSARELNPEVYEQYF. The rearrangement joins TRBV20-1 to TRBJ2-7; D gene unclear. This CDR3 has 15 residues. Trimming stripped 0 bases from V and 3 bases from J, with 15 bases between. CDR1 DFQATT and CDR2 SNEGSKA come from the germline V gene (reference sequence).

This clonotype was counted ten times or more. The rearrangement uses TRBV20-1 and TRBJ1-4, with a weak D call TRBD1 (6 bases). V was clipped by 6 bases and J by 4 bases, with 21 bases between them. The CDR3 spans 16 residues. Germline CDR1 DFQATT, CDR2 SNEGSKA (reference sequence). The CDR3 loop reads CSATPGQGRINEKLFF. CDR3 in DNA: TGCAGTGCCACCCCAGGGCAGGGGCGAATTAATGAAAAACTGTTTTTT.